The 29 T cell receptor beta chains below come from one sample, sequenced in a study of blood T cell repertoires in COVID-19. The protocol was immunoSEQ multiplex PCR, while the TCRdb copy is restricted to in-frame clones and leaves out a portion. The sample holds around 250,000 clones, 91% seen once. Sequencing used PBMCs or T cells enriched from blood (not recorded which). These TCRs come from a human donor in a cohort exposed to, infected with or recovered from COVID-19 (not recorded which). The donor label of this sample is uncertain.

The genes are TRBV5-1 and TRBJ1-3; D possibly corresponds to TRBD1 (5 bases). The CDR3 runs to 14 residues. CDR1 is SGHRS, CDR2 YFSETQ, per germline. V lost 4 bases, J lost 0 bases, and 8 bases lay in between. The CDR3 region is CASSRQSSGNTIYF. CDR3 in DNA: TGCGCCAGCAGCCGACAGAGCTCTGGAAACACCATATATTTT.

This chain uses TRBV4-1 with TRBJ1-2; D is ambiguous. Germline loops: CDR1 MGHRA, CDR2 YSYEKL. There are 14 residues in the CDR3. Trimming pared 0 bases from V and 0 bases from J, leaving 5 bases between. The DNA of the CDR3 is TGCGCCAGCAGCCAAGAGGGCACTAACTATGGCTACACCTTC. Amino acid sequence: CASSQEGTNYGYTF.

This chain joins TRBV9 and TRBJ1-4, with D unresolved. The germline gives CDR1 SGDLS, CDR2 YYNGEE. Between the trimmed V and J ends, which lost 0 bases and 8 bases, there was a span of 14 bases. The CDR3 has 15 residues. The CDR3, as DNA: TGTGCCAGCAGCGTAGGCCAGAGCGAAGGCGAAAAACTGTTTTTT. Its protein product is CASSVGQSEGEKLFF.

The rearrangement joins TRBV5-8 to TRBJ1-1; the D gene is possibly TRBD1 (6 bases). The CDR3 consists of 15 residues. V was clipped by 2 bases and J by 4 bases, with 15 bases between them. The germline CDR1 and CDR2 sequences are SGHTS and YDEGEE. CDR3 amino acids: CASSFTEGGTTEAFF. The CDR3 DNA is TGTGCCAGCAGCTTTACAGAGGGGGGGACCACTGAAGCTTTCTTT.

J is TRBJ2-7 and V is TRBV7-9; possibly TRBD2 for D (5 bases). The germline V and J ends were trimmed by 4 bases and 2 bases, with 15 bases remaining between them. The germline gives CDR1 SEHNR, CDR2 FQNEAQ (reference sequence). The CDR3 length is 15 residues. CDR3 DNA: TGTGCCAGCAGCTCGGGGTTGGGCCCCCCCTACGAGCAGTACTTC. This codes for CASSSGLGPPYEQYF.

The chain joins TRBV5-4 to TRBJ1-2, with no clear D. The CDR3 sequence is 11 residues long. Germline CDR1 reads SGHNT; CDR2 reads YYREEE (reference sequence). Trimming took 3 bases from V and 8 from J, leaving 8 bases between them. The CDR3 bases are TGTGCCAGCAGCTCGAGGGAAGGCTACACCTTC. Protein: CASSSREGYTF.

The chain couples TRBV5-8 to TRBJ2-1, with 11 bases lining up with TRBD2. Germline trimming cut 3 bases from V and 3 bases from J; bases unmatched to any gene: 2. Germline V gene sequence: CDR1 SGHTS, CDR2 YDEGEE. The CDR3 covers 15 residues. CDR3 amino acids: CASSSGTSGYNEQFF. Here the CDR3 DNA reads TGTGCCAGCAGCTCCGGGACTAGCGGCTACAATGAGCAGTTCTTC.

The chain joins TRBV30 to TRBJ1-1, with D maybe TRBD1 (6 bases). There are 15 residues in the CDR3. CDR1 is GTSNPN and CDR2 is SVGIG in the germline V gene (reference sequence). Trimming pared 1 base from V and 1 base from J, leaving 13 bases between. CDR3 region: CAWSAGHLSNTEAFF. In DNA, the CDR3 is TGTGCCTGGAGTGCGGGACACCTTTCGAACACTGAAGCTTTCTTT.

The chain recombines TRBV9 with TRBJ2-3; tentatively, D is TRBD2 (7 bases). The ends were cut back, 4 bases at V and 4 bases at J, with 28 bases in the middle. The length of the CDR3 is 19 residues. Germline CDR1 and CDR2: SGDLS and YYNGEE. Here the CDR3 reads CASSPPGEGGPILADTQYF. As DNA, the CDR3 is TGTGCCAGCAGCCCCCCTGGGGAGGGGGGGCCGATTTTGGCAGATACGCAGTATTTT.

The rearrangement joins TRBV24-1 to TRBJ2-2; D gene uncertain. Trimming cost V 0 bases and J 3 bases, with 4 bases left between them. CDR1 is KGHDR and CDR2 is SFDVKD in the germline V gene. The CDR3 loop spans 14 amino acids. In DNA form, the CDR3 reads TGTGCCACCAGTGATTTGAGCGACACCGGGGAGCTGTTTTTT. Translation: CATSDLSDTGELFF.

The rearrangement uses TRBV3-1 (or the pseudogene TRBV3-2) and TRBJ2-5, with TRBD1 identical over 7 bases. The ends lost 0 bases at V and 7 bases at J; junction bases unmatched: 17. The CDR3 contains 18 residues. CDR1 and CDR2 from the germline V gene are LGHDT and YNNKEL (reference sequence). The CDR3 is CASSQDPIRQGGFGTQYF. The CDR3 nucleotides read TGTGCCAGCAGCCAAGATCCAATCCGACAGGGTGGTTTTGGGACCCAGTACTTC.

The V and J genes are TRBV12-3 or TRBV12-4 and TRBJ1-5; the D is unclear. The CDR3 sequence is 13 residues long. V was pared by 0 bases and J by 15 bases, with 15 bases between. CDR3 nucleotide sequence: TGTGCCAGCAGTTTAGCGCTGCGGGGTTTGGGGCATTTT. Amino acids: CASSLALRGLGHF.

This clone was seen more than once but under ten times. The rearrangement uses TRBV27 and TRBJ2-7; 7 positions match TRBD1. CDR1 and CDR2 from the germline V gene are MNHEY and SMNVEV (reference sequence). V gave up 8 bases and J gave up 2 bases; unmatched junction bases: 6. This CDR3 is built from 13 residues. This CDR3 reads CASHATGAYEQYF. In DNA form, the CDR3 reads TGTGCCAGCCACGCTACAGGGGCCTACGAGCAGTACTTC.

The chain employs TRBV4-1 and TRBJ1-3, with 9 bases lining up with TRBD1. The CDR3 spans 17 residues. V shed 3 bases and J 4 bases; nucleotides not matched to a gene: 10. Germline CDR1 reads MGHRA; CDR2 reads YSYEKL. As DNA, the CDR3 is TGCGCCAGCAGCCAGGGCCTACAGGGGGCGGCCGGAAACACCATATATTTT. Encoded protein: CASSQGLQGAAGNTIYF.

The rearrangement uses TRBV5-1 and TRBJ1-6; 9 bases are a match to TRBD1. The CDR3 has 15 residues. CDR1 is SGHRS, CDR2 YFSETQ, per germline. Unmatched junction bases numbered 4, after V lost 1 base and J lost 8 bases. The CDR3 DNA reads as TGCGCCAGCAGCTTGCATCGGGACAGGGATTCACCCCTCCACTTT. Amino acid sequence: CASSLHRDRDSPLHF.

The genes are TRBV7-6 and TRBJ2-1; 7 nucleotides align to TRBD2. The CDR3 contains 18 residues. The J segment lost 7 bases and the V segment lost 5 bases, leaving 20 bases of the junction unmatched. Germline V gives CDR1 SGHVS, CDR2 FNYEAQ. The CDR3 DNA follows: TGTGCCAGCAGCCAACCCCCATGGGCTAGCGGCGGTAGGAATGAGCAGTTCTTC. Its translation: CASSQPPWASGGRNEQFF. The entire variable domain, with the rest obtained from reference TRBV7-6 and TRBJ2-1, is as follows: GAGVSQSPRYKVTKRGQDVALRCDPISGHVSLYWYRQALGQGPEFLTYFNYEAQQDKSGLPNDRFSAERPEGSISTLTIQRTEQRDSAMYRCASSQPPWASGGRNEQFFGPGTRLTVL.

The rearrangement uses TRBV10-2 and TRBJ1-5; D is perhaps TRBD1 (5 bases). The germline V and J ends were trimmed by 7 bases and 5 bases, with 9 bases remaining between them. CDR1 and CDR2 (germline): WSHSY, SAAADI. The CDR3 runs to 12 residues. In DNA, the CDR3 is TGCGCCAGCACGGCGGGGGATCAGCCCCAGCATTTT. Protein product: CASTAGDQPQHF.

This clone appeared once. The genes are TRBV7-2 and TRBJ1-3, with TRBD1 identical over 8 bases. V lost 3 bases to trimming and J lost 6 bases; unmatched junction nucleotides: 7. Germline V gene data show CDR1 as SGHTA and CDR2 as FQGNSA. The CDR3 is 15 amino acids. The CDR3 region is CASSFQTGEENTIYF. CDR3 nucleotides: TGTGCCAGCAGCTTTCAGACAGGGGAGGAAAACACCATATATTTT.

The rearrangement links TRBV11-2 to TRBJ1-1, with a possible D match to TRBD1 (5 bases). V was trimmed by 1 base and J by 3 bases, leaving 12 bases between them. Germline V CDR1 and CDR2: SGHAT, FQNNGV. The CDR3 spans 15 residues. The CDR3 here is CASSLVGGYDTEAFF. The CDR3 DNA is TGTGCCAGCAGCTTAGTCGGGGGGTACGACACTGAAGCTTTCTTT.

This chain joins TRBV7-9 and TRBJ2-3, with D possibly being TRBD1 (7 bases). With 5 bases removed from V and 4 bases from J, the gap between germline ends came to 19 bases. Germline-derived CDR1 and CDR2 are SEHNR and FQNEAQ (reference sequence). The CDR3 has 16 residues. This CDR3 reads CASSPGAGGKADTQYF. The CDR3 DNA follows: TGTGCCAGCAGCCCAGGAGCAGGGGGGAAGGCAGATACGCAGTATTTT.

CDR3 nucleotide sequence: TGTGCCAGCAGCCCGGACAGGGCCCCCGGACTAGCGGGGGACCGGAACACCGGGGAGCTGTTTTTT. Residues: CASSPDRAPGLAGDRNTGELFF. The chain has TRBV6-2 or TRBV6-3 and TRBJ2-2, with 13 positions matching TRBD2. There are 22 residues in the CDR3. From germline, CDR1 is MNHEY and CDR2 SVGEGT. J gave up 1 base and V 6 bases, and 20 bases lay outside the gene matches.

The chain links TRBV29-1 to TRBJ2-7; maybe TRBD1 (5 bases). V lost 4 bases to trimming and J lost 1 base, with 8 bases between them. This CDR3 spans 12 amino acids. Looked up from germline, CDR1 is SQVTM and CDR2 is ANQGSEA. CDR3 amino acids: CSVVQDSYEQYF. Written as DNA, the CDR3 is TGCAGCGTTGTACAGGATTCCTACGAGCAGTACTTC.

This chain uses TRBV6-5 with TRBJ2-7; 9 bases are shared with TRBD1. Losses at the gene ends were 7 bases for V and 6 bases for J; bases not matched to a gene: 7. The CDR3 totals 13 residues. From germline, CDR1 is MNHEY and CDR2 SVGAGI. CDR3 region: CASTQGQGGEQYF. Here the CDR3 DNA reads TGTGCCAGCACCCAGGGACAGGGAGGCGAGCAGTACTTC.

This sequence joins TRBV7-9 and TRBJ2-5; 8 bases are a match to TRBD1. The CDR3 is made up of 16 amino acids. Germline V lookup: CDR1 SEHNR, CDR2 FQNEAQ (reference sequence). V trimming: 3 bases; J trimming: 4 bases; junction bases outside the gene matches: 10. CDR3 DNA sequence: TGTGCCAGCAGCTTCATCGGACAGGGACGGGGAGAGACCCAGTACTTC. Protein: CASSFIGQGRGETQYF.

The rearrangement links TRBV20-1 to TRBJ2-5, with 10 positions matching TRBD2. The CDR3 length is 16 residues. In germline, CDR1 is DFQATT, CDR2 SNEGSKA (reference sequence). V dropped 3 bases and J dropped 0; count of bases not matched to a gene: 7. This chain's CDR3 is CSASRVAGGHQETQYF. DNA of the CDR3: TGCAGTGCTAGTAGGGTAGCGGGGGGCCACCAAGAGACCCAGTACTTC.

V gene TRBV19 combines with J gene TRBJ1-1, with 9 bases aligning to TRBD1. V gave up 9 bases and J gave up 1 base; unmatched junction bases: 6. Germline V gives CDR1 LNHDA, CDR2 SQIVND (reference sequence). CDR3 length: 14 amino acids. CDR3 loop: CASRGTGRNTEAFF. Written as DNA, the CDR3 is TGTGCCAGCCGGGGGACAGGGAGGAACACTGAAGCTTTCTTT.

This sequence joins TRBV25-1 and TRBJ1-1, with D possibly being TRBD1 (5 bases). In germline, CDR1 is MGHDK, CDR2 SYGVNS. Trimming left V 3 bases short and J 4 bases short, with 12 bases between. The CDR3 covers 14 residues. This CDR3 is CASSDSGLGTEAFF. CDR3 DNA: TGTGCCAGCAGTGATTCAGGGTTAGGCACTGAAGCTTTCTTT.

The V and J genes are TRBV21-1 and TRBJ2-3; TRBD2, the D gene given by the table, was not confirmed from the DNA. TRBV21-1 represents a pseudogene. This CDR3 region has 20 residues. Written as DNA, the CDR3 is TGTGCCAGCAGCAAATCGATGGAGTCCCTGGTATGGCGATACACAGATACGCAGTATTTT. The encoded protein is CASSKSMESLVWRYTDTQYF.

CDR3 region: CASSPWTGNTEAFF. CDR3 coding DNA: TGTGCCAGCAGCCCATGGACAGGGAACACTGAAGCTTTCTTT. V gene TRBV5-5 combines with J gene TRBJ1-1; 7 nucleotides align to TRBD1. CDR1 and CDR2 (germline): SGHKS, YYEKEE (reference sequence). Trimming cost V 4 bases and J 1 base; bases outside gene matches: 4. This CDR3 contains 14 residues.